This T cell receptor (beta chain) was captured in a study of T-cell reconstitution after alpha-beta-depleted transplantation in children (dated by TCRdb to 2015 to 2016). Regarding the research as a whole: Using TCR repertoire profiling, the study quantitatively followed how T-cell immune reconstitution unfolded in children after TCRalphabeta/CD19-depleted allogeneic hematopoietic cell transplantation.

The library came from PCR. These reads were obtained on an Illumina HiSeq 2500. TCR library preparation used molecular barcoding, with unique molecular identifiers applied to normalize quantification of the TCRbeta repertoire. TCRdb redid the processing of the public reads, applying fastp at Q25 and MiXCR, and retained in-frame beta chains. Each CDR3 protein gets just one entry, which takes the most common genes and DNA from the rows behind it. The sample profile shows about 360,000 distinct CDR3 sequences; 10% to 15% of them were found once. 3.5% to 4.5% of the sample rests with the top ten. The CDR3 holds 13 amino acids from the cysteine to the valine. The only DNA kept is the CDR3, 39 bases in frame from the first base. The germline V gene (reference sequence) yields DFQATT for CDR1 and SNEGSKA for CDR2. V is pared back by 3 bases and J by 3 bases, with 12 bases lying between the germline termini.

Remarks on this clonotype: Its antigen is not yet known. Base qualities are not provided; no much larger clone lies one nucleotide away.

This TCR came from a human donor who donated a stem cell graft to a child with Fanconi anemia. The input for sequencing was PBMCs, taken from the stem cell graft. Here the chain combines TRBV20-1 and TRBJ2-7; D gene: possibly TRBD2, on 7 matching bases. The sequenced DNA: TGCAGTGCTAGGGGGGGGACAAACTACGAGCAGTACGTC. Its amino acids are CSARGGTNYEQYV.